This T cell receptor (beta chain) was obtained from a study of T cells after yellow fever vaccination. This clonotype was seen repeatedly, ten times or more. As yet, its antigen is unknown. Germline assignment: CDR1 SGHRS and CDR2 YFSETQ. Germline trimming cut 5 bases from V and 0 bases from J; bases unmatched to any gene: 4. The CDR3 spans 17 residues. Universal primer sites and UMIs were introduced during 5'RACE template-switching synthesis of TCR cDNA. Via MiXCR, TCRdb re-called the 5' RACE reads, giving one row per CDR3 protein. The table records roughly 310,000 distinct CDR3 sequences, around 3.6% of them present only once. Study outcomes and limitations: Clonotype sharing between CD4 and CD8 compartments was small. Contamination of FACS-sorted repertoires by abundant clonotypes from the bulk population could occur. Reappearance after the booster was observed for most primary-vaccination clones (96% CD4, about 91% CD8).

This chain connects TRBV5-1 to TRBJ2-3; 15 bases are shared with TRBD2. The sequencing used PBMCs, collected on the day of the yellow fever booster vaccination. The receptor was derived from a man aged 18 to 35 who received the YFV17D yellow fever vaccine. The CDR3 loop reads CASRWTSGGGSTDTQYF. In DNA form, the CDR3 reads TGCGCCAGCAGATGGACTAGCGGGGGGGGTAGCACAGATACGCAGTATTTT.